Sequencing of this TCR beta chain was carried out in a study of human T cells and chemical hapten exposure. General study findings and limits: Sensitizing with DPC caused no change in TCRs above 1 in 1000 frequency.

This clonotype has more than one count but fewer than ten. Its antigen remains unidentified. In the library, unique molecular identifiers were attached to individual cDNA molecules. TCRdb itself ran the RACE reads through MiXCR, one entry per CDR3 protein. The sample has about 340,000 distinct CDR3 sequences, under 8% seen once. Germline assignment: CDR1 MNHEY and CDR2 SMNVEV (reference sequence). The CDR3 contains 14 residues. The V end was cut by 6 bases, the J end by 5 bases, with 16 bases between. As to time point: patch test 1, 2 weeks after DPC sensitization. Treatment noted: therapeutic diphenylcyclopropenone sensitization with weekly scalp DPC. Whole blood that had not been fractionated was the source of extracted total RNA.

The clonotype originates from a woman aged 18-29 years with alopecia areata. Some clones in this sample may be carry-over from other donors' samples. The J gene is TRBJ1-2, the V gene TRBV27; D not certain. Sequenced here: whole blood, sampled in connection with sensitization to the hapten diphenylcyclopropenone (DPC). CDR3 bases: TGTGCCAGCAGCTCCCCTACGACGGGATATGGCTACACCTTC. This translates into CASSSPTTGYGYTF.